The 3 T cell receptor beta chains below were found in one sample sequenced in a study of shared clonotypes between healthy human individuals. The table came from immunoSEQ multiplex PCR; TCRdb's copy has only in-frame clones and leaves some out. The data hold about 600,000 clones, with 98% observed a single time. Naive-designated CD8 cells lacked CD45RO, were positively enriched for CCR7, and omitted terminally differentiated effector memory CD45RA+ cells. Sequences were obtained from naive CD8+ T cells sorted from blood. These receptors all stem from a man aged 25 to 45 in good health.

The rearrangement joins TRBV6-4 to TRBJ2-7; TRBD1 agrees at 7 bases. V was clipped by 3 bases and J by 2 bases; unmatched bases: 4. This CDR3 contains 14 residues. The germline V gene has CDR1 MRHNA and CDR2 SNTAGT. The CDR3 DNA reads as TGTGCCAGCAGTGAAGAGACAGGGCCCTACGAGCAGTACTTC. Protein sequence: CASSEETGPYEQYF.

The sample holds one count of this clone. At the DNA level, this CDR3 is encoded by other sequences in the same sample as well. V usage is TRBV27 and J usage is TRBJ2-3, with D possibly matching TRBD1 (5 bases). CDR3 length equals 15 residues. Germline CDR1 and CDR2: MNHEY and SMNVEV (reference sequence). The ends were cut back, 1 base at V and 3 bases at J, with 11 bases in the middle. The CDR3 loop reads CASSLLQGRTDTQYF. The CDR3 DNA reads TGTGCCAGCAGTTTATTGCAGGGCCGGACAGATACGCAGTATTTT.

The chain combines TRBV7-9 with TRBJ2-1; D gene ambiguous. The CDR3 totals 12 residues. Between the trimmed V and J ends, which lost 1 base and 15 bases, there was a span of 13 bases. Germline V gene sequence: CDR1 SEHNR, CDR2 FQNEAQ (reference sequence). For the CDR3, the DNA is TGTGCCAGCAGCTTAGGTGGCGGTTCTGCGTTCTTC. It specifies CASSLGGGSAFF.